These 26 T cell receptor beta chains were sequenced from one sample in a study of cytomegalovirus exposure and HLA in healthy donors. The PCR contained 60 Vbeta and 13 Jbeta primers. TCRdb's copy holds only in-frame clones and misses some; the assay was immunoSEQ multiplex PCR. The profile shows 130,000 or so clones, over 75% of them singletons. Material for sequencing was PBMCs. The receptors were sampled from a man aged 30 to 45 in good health and CMV-seronegative.

V usage is TRBV12-2 and J usage is TRBJ2-7; TRBD1, as called in the table, went unchecked against the DNA. TRBV12-2 constitutes a pseudogene. This CDR3 is built from 11 residues. CDR3 in DNA: TGTGAACGGCCCAGGGGTTACGAGCAGTACTTC. Protein sequence: CERPRGYEQYF.

V gene TRBV29-1 combines with J gene TRBJ1-1; D is unclear. V lost 4 bases, J lost 1 base, and 4 bases lay in between. The V gene's germline CDR1 is SQVTM and CDR2 ANQGSEA. The CDR3 has 11 amino acids. CDR3 region: CSVGENTEAFF. The CDR3 DNA is TGCAGCGTTGGCGAGAACACTGAAGCTTTCTTT.

The chain is built from TRBV7-6 and TRBJ1-6; 8 bases match TRBD1. Germline V gene sequence: CDR1 SGHVS, CDR2 FNYEAQ. Germline trimming cut 1 base from V and 7 bases from J; bases unmatched to any gene: 3. This CDR3 has 15 residues. CDR3 nucleotides: TGTGCCAGCAGCTTAGAACAGGGGGAGAATTCACCCCTCCACTTT. It yields the protein CASSLEQGENSPLHF. The full variable domain, with the rest looked up from reference TRBV7-6 and TRBJ1-6, is GAGVSQSPRYKVTKRGQDVALRCDPISGHVSLYWYRQALGQGPEFLTYFNYEAQQDKSGLPNDRFSAERPEGSISTLTIQRTEQRDSAMYRCASSLEQGENSPLHFGNGTRLTVT.

The chain employs TRBV5-1 and TRBJ2-7; D is perhaps TRBD1 (5 bases). Germline V gene sequence: CDR1 SGHRS, CDR2 YFSETQ. With 1 base removed from V and 5 bases from J, the gap between germline ends came to 16 bases. CDR3 length: 15 residues. The CDR3, as DNA: TGCGCCAGCAGCTTGAGACACAGGATCGAGGACGAGCAGTACTTC. Amino acid sequence: CASSLRHRIEDEQYF.

The chain is built from TRBV2 and TRBJ1-5; D not certain. The CDR3 contains 13 residues. V dropped 4 bases and J dropped 4 bases, with 8 bases sitting between them. CDR1 is SNHLY, CDR2 FYNNEI, per germline. CDR3 residues: CASSGSGNQPQHF. The CDR3 DNA sequence: TGTGCCAGCAGTGGTTCAGGAAATCAGCCCCAGCATTTT.

The chain employs TRBV18 and TRBJ2-2; a weak D match, TRBD2 (6 bases). In germline, CDR1 is KGHSH, CDR2 LQKENI. With 8 bases removed from V and 2 bases from J, the gap between germline ends came to 12 bases. The CDR3 consists of 14 residues. The CDR3: CASRRTINTGELFF. The CDR3, as DNA: TGTGCCAGCCGTAGGACTATAAACACCGGGGAGCTGTTTTTT.

The V call is TRBV2, the J call TRBJ2-4, with D possibly TRBD1 on 6 matching bases. The CDR3 covers 13 residues. Germline CDR1 SNHLY, CDR2 FYNNEI. The V end was cut by 6 bases, the J end by 9 bases, with 15 bases between. CDR3 in DNA: TGTGCCAGCAGGACCAGGACAGTTCCCATTCAGTACTTC. Translation gives CASRTRTVPIQYF.

V is TRBV6-4 and J is TRBJ1-1; 9 nucleotides align to TRBD1. CDR1 is MRHNA and CDR2 is SNTAGT in the germline V gene. V was clipped by 5 bases and J by 4 bases; unmatched bases: 5. The CDR3 has 14 residues. The CDR3 DNA reads as TGTGCCAGCAGTCGGACAGGGGAGGGCACTGAAGCTTTCTTT. Its protein is CASSRTGEGTEAFF.

The chain employs TRBV9 and TRBJ1-2; D is unclear. The V gene's germline CDR1 is SGDLS and CDR2 YYNGEE. V was pared by 3 bases and J by 8 bases, with 17 bases between. This CDR3 is 14 amino acids long. Here the CDR3 reads CASSGIGSAEGYTF. CDR3 DNA sequence: TGTGCCAGCAGCGGAATAGGAAGCGCGGAGGGCTACACCTTC.

The rearrangement uses TRBV2 and TRBJ2-7, with TRBD2 matching 8 bases. Germline CDR1 reads SNHLY; CDR2 reads FYNNEI. This CDR3 has 14 residues. V gave up 8 bases and J gave up 6 bases; unmatched junction bases: 12. CDR3 in amino acids: CASGSGTRGPEQYF. CDR3 DNA sequence: TGTGCCAGCGGATCCGGGACTAGAGGGCCCGAGCAGTACTTC.

The genes are TRBV2 and TRBJ2-7; weak D call: TRBD2 (7 bases). The CDR3 runs to 15 residues. The germline V and J ends were trimmed by 3 bases and 1 base, with 13 bases remaining between them. Per the germline V gene, CDR1 is SNHLY and CDR2 is FYNNEI. CDR3 in DNA: TGTGCCAGCAGTGAGTGGAGGGGGGGTTCCTACGAGCAGTACTTC. Amino acids: CASSEWRGGSYEQYF.

V is TRBV10-3 and J is TRBJ2-5, with D unresolved. CDR1 is ENHRY and CDR2 is SYGVKD in the germline V gene. The ends were cut back, 0 bases at V and 2 bases at J, with 10 bases in the middle. CDR3 size: 15 residues. Here the CDR3 reads CAISESRSSQETQYF. The DNA for the CDR3 is TGTGCCATCAGTGAGTCCAGGTCCTCTCAAGAGACCCAGTACTTC.

The J gene is TRBJ2-1, the V gene TRBV13; 11 positions agree with TRBD2. The J segment lost 4 bases and the V segment lost 4 bases, leaving 9 bases of the junction unmatched. The CDR3 length is 17 residues. Germline V gene sequence: CDR1 PRHDT, CDR2 FYEKMQ (reference sequence). CDR3 region: CASSSQSSGGGYNEQFF. The CDR3 DNA follows: TGTGCCAGCAGCTCCCAAAGTAGCGGGGGGGGATACAATGAGCAGTTCTTC. Variable domain in full (rest from reference TRBV13 and TRBJ2-1): AAGVIQSPRHLIKEKRETATLKCYPIPRHDTVYWYQQGPGQDPQFLISFYEKMQSDKGSIPDRFSAQQFSDYHSELNMSSLELGDSALYFCASSSQSSGGGYNEQFFGPGTRLTVL.

The rearrangement joins TRBV5-1 to TRBJ2-5; TRBD2 agrees at 11 bases. V lost 0 bases, J lost 6 bases, and 7 bases stayed unmatched. In germline, CDR1 is SGHRS, CDR2 YFSETQ. The CDR3 is 16 amino acids. The CDR3 loop reads CASSLEVAGGPKTQYF. The CDR3 bases are TGCGCCAGCAGCTTGGAGGTAGCGGGGGGGCCGAAGACCCAGTACTTC.

This sequence joins TRBV18 and TRBJ1-1; perhaps TRBD1 as D (6 bases). The CDR3 consists of 13 residues. CDR1 and CDR2 (germline): KGHSH, LQKENI. V dropped 1 base and J dropped 4 bases, with 7 bases sitting between them. The CDR3 nucleotides are TGTGCCAGCTCACCACTGGGGGCCACTGAAGCTTTCTTT. This gives the protein CASSPLGATEAFF.

This clone has more than one count but fewer than ten. CDR3 amino acids: CASSSQSGQGPWKLFF. The CDR3 nucleotides read TGTGCCAGCAGTTCTCAATCGGGACAGGGGCCATGGAAACTGTTTTTT. J is TRBJ1-4 and V is TRBV6-5; 10 bases align to TRBD1. This CDR3 is built from 16 residues. V shed 4 bases, J shed 11 bases, and the junction held 13 bases outside the gene matches. The germline gives CDR1 MNHEY, CDR2 SVGAGI.

This sequence joins TRBV5-1 and TRBJ2-7; the D gene is possibly TRBD2 (5 bases). V was trimmed by 4 bases and J by 2 bases, leaving 7 bases between them. This CDR3 comprises 12 residues. Germline CDR1 SGHRS, CDR2 YFSETQ. Here the CDR3 DNA reads TGCGCCAGCAGCCCCGGGACCTACGAGCAGTACTTC. Translation: CASSPGTYEQYF.

The V gene is TRBV25-1, the J gene TRBJ1-1, with unresolved D. The CDR3 extends over 15 amino acids. Trimming left V 3 bases short and J 1 base short, with 12 bases between. Germline loops: CDR1 MGHDK, CDR2 SYGVNS. As DNA, the CDR3 is TGTGCCAGCAGTGACCCCCGCGCAGGGAACACTGAAGCTTTCTTT. As protein: CASSDPRAGNTEAFF.

V is TRBV5-6 and J is TRBJ1-5; the match to TRBD1 covers 7 bases. V lost 4 bases to trimming and J lost 7 bases; unmatched junction nucleotides: 8. The germline CDR1 and CDR2 sequences are SGHDT and YYEEEE. The CDR3 consists of 14 residues. CDR3 amino acids: CASSPGGRSQPQHF. CDR3 coding DNA: TGTGCCAGCAGCCCAGGGGGGAGGAGCCAGCCCCAGCATTTT.

This clone was counted a few times. The V gene is TRBV10-3, the J gene TRBJ2-5, with 7 nucleotides matching TRBD1. J was trimmed by 4 bases and V by 4 bases; bases with no gene match: 12. The CDR3 spans 16 residues. Germline V CDR1 and CDR2: ENHRY, SYGVKD. CDR3 DNA: TGTGCCATCAGTGGGCTAGGGACAGCGACAGGAGAGACCCAGTACTTC. It is translated as CAISGLGTATGETQYF.

The chain uses TRBV5-5 and TRBJ2-7; 8 bases are shared with TRBD1. V shed 4 bases, J shed 5 bases, and the junction held 5 bases outside the gene matches. Germline V gives CDR1 SGHKS, CDR2 YYEKEE (reference sequence). CDR3 size: 13 residues. The CDR3 coding sequence is TGTGCCAGCAGCAAGGACAGGGTTGACGAGCAGTACTTC. Translation gives CASSKDRVDEQYF.

The chain combines TRBV7-9 with TRBJ1-5; weak D call: TRBD1 (5 bases). This CDR3 is built from 14 residues. CDR1 is SEHNR, CDR2 FQNEAQ, per germline (reference sequence). Trimming shortened V by 1 base and J by 2 bases, and 6 bases separated the two germline ends. The CDR3 region is CASSLGRGNQPQHF. CDR3 sequence (DNA): TGTGCCAGCAGCTTAGGCAGGGGCAATCAGCCCCAGCATTTT.

The chain is built from TRBV5-1 and TRBJ1-2; 7 positions match TRBD1. After removal of 0 bases from V and 8 bases from J, the junction contained 4 bases not matched to a gene. Per germline, CDR1 SGHRS and CDR2 YFSETQ. CDR3 length: 13 amino acids. The CDR3 spells CASSLEGAGGYTF. Here the CDR3 DNA reads TGCGCCAGCAGCTTGGAGGGGGCTGGCGGCTACACCTTC.

This clone was recorded only once. This chain connects TRBV5-5 to TRBJ2-3, with D possibly being TRBD1 (5 bases). The CDR3 length is 16 residues. Trimming took off 4 bases at V and 0 bases at J, with 15 bases between the two ends. CDR1 SGHKS and CDR2 YYEKEE come from the germline V gene (reference sequence). CDR3 DNA: TGTGCCAGCAGCATACGCAGGGAAGCGAGCACAGATACGCAGTATTTT. Translating gives CASSIRREASTDTQYF.

The chain employs TRBV5-6 and TRBJ2-7; 7 bases match TRBD1. The V and J ends lost 4 bases and 5 bases, in that order; junction bases with no gene match: 9. The CDR3 contains 14 residues. CDR1 is SGHDT, CDR2 YYEEEE, per germline. The CDR3 nucleotides are TGTGCCAGCAGCCTCACGACAGGGCTCCACGAGCAGTACTTC. It translates to CASSLTTGLHEQYF.

This sequence joins TRBV7-9 and TRBJ1-6, with D possibly matching TRBD1 (6 bases). Trimming stripped 1 base from V and 7 bases from J, with 8 bases between. Germline V lookup: CDR1 SEHNR, CDR2 FQNEAQ (reference sequence). The CDR3 has 14 amino acids. Written as DNA, the CDR3 is TGTGCCAGCAGCTTAGGGACAGCCAATTCACCCCTCCACTTT. Translating gives CASSLGTANSPLHF.